This TCR beta chain was recovered during a study of identical twins. Whole-study results and caveats: These conclusions were based on statistical analysis (cross-sectional, not following the same donors).

TCRdb re-called the 5' RACE reads with MiXCR, one entry per CDR3 protein. This sample has some 790,000 distinct CDR3 sequences; 18% occur once, and the top ten carry around 13%. For this clonotype: Its antigen remains unknown.

These data were also reused for a study on T cells expressing NK-cell markers. That study adds: Several experiments added an anti-gamma-delta TCR antibody to sort only alpha-beta TCR T cells. These same clonotypes (in a handful of donors) also led the CD3+CD56-NKG2C+ fraction.

The clonotype comes from a woman between 18 and 30 years old in good health. Specimen: PBMCs.

CDR3 amino acids: CSVAGTGRADTQYF. The DNA of the CDR3 is TGCAGCGTGGCAGGGACCGGCAGGGCAGATACGCAGTATTTT. The gene calls are TRBV29-1 and TRBJ2-3, with D possibly being TRBD1 or TRBD2 (5 bases each). The CDR3 is made up of 14 amino acids. Germline loops: CDR1 SQVTM, CDR2 ANQGSEA. The V end lost 6 bases, the J end lost 4 bases, and 17 bases lay between the germline ends.